This entry lists 20 T cell receptor beta chains sequenced from one sample in a study of beta chain features in type 1 diabetes. The sequenced template was cDNA made from the entire isolated RNA. Libraries were prepared by immunoSEQ multiplex PCR; TCRdb keeps only in-frame clonotypes and omits some of them. Of around 450,000 clones listed, roughly an eighth were seen once; the top ten hold roughly 0.046%. The sequencing input was naive CD4+ T cells from blood. The receptors originated from a woman younger than 30 in good health.

Details on this clone: This sample also contains other DNA sequences that code for the same CDR3. The rearrangement links TRBV7-9 to TRBJ1-1; D remains ambiguous. Trimming took 1 base from V and 1 from J, leaving 4 bases between them. The germline V gene encodes CDR1 SEHNR and CDR2 FQNEAQ (reference sequence). The CDR3 loop spans 13 amino acids. CDR3 nucleotide sequence: TGTGCCAGCAGCTTAGTCCAGAACACTGAAGCTTTCTTT. It specifies CASSLVQNTEAFF.

This clone came up a few times. V is TRBV7-9 and J is TRBJ2-3; 12 bases are a match to TRBD2. CDR1 is SEHNR and CDR2 is FQNEAQ in the germline V gene (reference sequence). The CDR3 has 16 residues. Trimming at V came to 5 bases and at J to 4 bases, leaving 7 bases not matched to a gene. The CDR3 is CASSLGLAGYADTQYF. CDR3 in DNA: TGTGCCAGCAGCCTCGGACTAGCGGGGTACGCAGATACGCAGTATTTT.

This clone was seen more than once but under ten times. The CDR3 DNA follows: TGTGCCAGCAGTAGCGGGAGCTCCTACAATGAGCAGTTCTTC. Its translation is CASSSGSSYNEQFF. The V call is TRBV9, the J call TRBJ2-1; 9 bases align to TRBD2. Germline CDR1 SGDLS, CDR2 YYNGEE. V dropped 5 bases and J dropped 0; count of bases not matched to a gene: 0. This CDR3 is built from 14 residues.

This chain uses TRBV10-3 with TRBJ1-6; the D gene is possibly TRBD1 (5 bases). Germline V gene sequence: CDR1 ENHRY, CDR2 SYGVKD. Trimming removed 2 bases at V and 7 bases at J, with 12 bases between. This CDR3 has 15 residues. The CDR3 nucleotides read TGTGCCATCAGTGAGACCATGGGGCGGAATTCACCCCTCCACTTT. The encoded protein is CAISETMGRNSPLHF.

The rearrangement links TRBV28 to TRBJ1-2; 9 nucleotides align to TRBD1. The ends lost 3 bases at V and 6 bases at J; junction bases unmatched: 5. This CDR3 is 14 amino acids long. Germline CDR1 MDHEN, CDR2 SYDVKM. CDR3 region: CASSFRDRADGYTF. In DNA form, the CDR3 reads TGTGCCAGCAGTTTCCGGGACAGGGCCGATGGCTACACCTTC.

CDR3 nucleotide sequence: TGTGCCAGCAGCTTAGTAGAGGGGACCCAGTACTTC. Translation: CASSLVEGTQYF. V gene TRBV11-2 combines with J gene TRBJ2-5; a weak D match, TRBD2 (5 bases). The V end was cut by 1 base, the J end by 7 bases, with 7 bases between. The V gene's germline CDR1 is SGHAT and CDR2 FQNNGV. The CDR3 consists of 12 residues.

This chain uses TRBV7-3 with TRBJ1-1; D remains unclear. Germline V gives CDR1 SGHTA, CDR2 FQGTGA. The CDR3 sequence is 14 residues long. Trimming took off 0 bases at V and 4 bases at J, with 9 bases between the two ends. CDR3 residues: CASSLTAGSTEAFF. The CDR3 region has the DNA TGTGCCAGCAGCTTAACTGCGGGGTCCACTGAAGCTTTCTTT.

This clone was seen a handful of times. The chain links TRBV7-8 to TRBJ2-7; D is ambiguous. The CDR3 has 13 amino acids. The germline gives CDR1 SGHVS, CDR2 FQNEAQ. Trimming took 6 bases from V and 2 from J, leaving 11 bases between them. The chain's CDR3 is CASSRTGTYEQYF. The CDR3 nucleotides read TGTGCCAGCAGTCGGACCGGAACCTACGAGCAGTACTTC. Drawing the rest from reference TRBV7-8 and TRBJ2-7, the complete variable domain is GAGVSQSPRYKVAKRGQDVALRCDPISGHVSLFWYQQALGQGPEFLTYFQNEAQLDKSGLPSDRFFAERPEGSVSTLKIQRTQQEDSAVYLCASSRTGTYEQYFGPGTRLTVT.

The V gene is TRBV29-1, the J gene TRBJ2-3, with 10 bases fitting TRBD2. V was pared by 7 bases and J by 2 bases, with 18 bases of the junction left unmatched. Germline CDR1 SQVTM, CDR2 ANQGSEA. The CDR3 is made up of 18 amino acids. CDR3 nucleotides: TGCAGCGCCGCCAGGTGGAGCGGGAGGGCCGAAATCACAGATACGCAGTATTTT. Its translation: CSAARWSGRAEITDTQYF.

This clone was recorded a few times. The chain couples TRBV27 to TRBJ2-7; tentatively, D is TRBD1 (5 bases). Germline lookup yields CDR1 MNHEY and CDR2 SMNVEV (reference sequence). The V and J ends lost 6 bases and 4 bases respectively, with 19 bases between them. The CDR3 runs to 15 residues. For the CDR3, the DNA is TGTGCCAGCAGCCCACGACAGACGATGGCTTACGAGCAGTACGTC. Translated, it gives CASSPRQTMAYEQYV.

This clone was picked up a small number of times. This rearrangement joins TRBV6-5 to TRBJ1-5; D remains ambiguous. The V and J ends lost 10 bases and 2 bases respectively, with 15 bases between them. CDR3 length: 14 residues. Per germline, CDR1 MNHEY and CDR2 SVGAGI. The CDR3 sequence: CATRRGVGNQPQHF. CDR3 DNA sequence: TGTGCCACGCGAAGAGGCGTGGGCAATCAGCCCCAGCATTTT.

This clone was picked up a small number of times. The genes are TRBV5-1 and TRBJ2-1; 11 bases align to TRBD2. The CDR3 spans 16 residues. V lost 1 base, J lost 6 bases, and 6 bases stayed unmatched. From germline, CDR1 is SGHRS and CDR2 YFSETQ. This chain's CDR3 is CASSLPRTSGLNEQFF. CDR3 DNA sequence: TGCGCCAGCAGCTTGCCTCGGACTAGCGGGCTCAATGAGCAGTTCTTC.

The chain has TRBV4-2 and TRBJ2-7; possibly TRBD2 for D (5 bases). This CDR3 region has 14 residues. Germline CDR1 is LGHNA and CDR2 is YNFKEQ. Trimming removed 0 bases at V and 3 bases at J, with 9 bases between. The chain's CDR3 is CASSQESSSYEQYF. The CDR3 nucleotides read TGTGCCAGCAGCCAAGAGTCTAGCAGCTACGAGCAGTACTTC.

This clone has only a few counts. The CDR3 coding sequence is TGTGCCAGCAGTCCCCTGAGGGATGAGCAGTTCTTC. It encodes CASSPLRDEQFF. This sequence joins TRBV5-8 and TRBJ2-1; a possible D gene is TRBD2 (5 bases). Germline V gives CDR1 SGHTS, CDR2 YDEGEE. This CDR3 region has 12 residues. The germline V and J ends were trimmed by 5 bases and 8 bases, with 11 bases remaining between them. Looking up the rest from reference TRBV5-8 and TRBJ2-1 gives the full variable domain: EAGVTQSPTHLIKTRGQQATLRCSPISGHTSVYWYQQALGLGLQFLLWYDEGEERNRGNFPPRFSGRQFPNYSSELNVNALELEDSALYLCASSPLRDEQFFGPGTRLTVL.

There are a few counts of this clone. The chain links TRBV6-6 to TRBJ2-5; no clear D gene. CDR1 and CDR2 (germline): MNHNY, SVGAGI (reference sequence). The CDR3 totals 13 residues. V lost 2 bases, J lost 2 bases, and 6 bases lay in between. CDR3 nucleotide sequence: TGTGCCAGCAGTTACAGGCATCAAGAGACCCAGTACTTC. It translates to CASSYRHQETQYF.

This rearrangement joins TRBV2 to TRBJ2-3, with D hard to call. V lost 6 bases, J lost 0 bases, and 10 bases lay in between. CDR1 is SNHLY, CDR2 FYNNEI, per germline. The CDR3 loop spans 14 amino acids. CDR3 bases: TGTGCCAGCAGCCCCCAAGGCAGCACAGATACGCAGTATTTT. Translating it yields CASSPQGSTDTQYF.

The chain links TRBV29-1 to TRBJ1-2, with D maybe TRBD1 (6 bases). Trimming left V 6 bases short and J 2 bases short, with 16 bases between. The CDR3 length is 14 residues. CDR1 and CDR2 from the germline V gene are SQVTM and ANQGSEA. The DNA of the CDR3 is TGCAGCGTCTCATCGCAGGGGATGAACTATGGCTACACCTTC. Encoded protein: CSVSSQGMNYGYTF.

The chain employs TRBV9 and TRBJ2-5; unclear D gene. V was shortened by 0 bases and J by 7 bases, with 7 bases between the two germline ends. This CDR3 is built from 12 residues. Germline V gene data show CDR1 as SGDLS and CDR2 as YYNGEE. Here the CDR3 DNA reads TGTGCCAGCAGCGTAGAAATGGGGACCCAGTACTTC. This codes for CASSVEMGTQYF.

The V call is TRBV29-1, the J call TRBJ1-2; D gene ambiguous. V lost 7 bases, J lost 3 bases, and 12 bases lay in between. This CDR3 has 12 amino acids. Germline V lookup: CDR1 SQVTM, CDR2 ANQGSEA. CDR3 in DNA: TGCAGCGGCCGAGGTGTGGACTATGGCTACACCTTC. It codes for CSGRGVDYGYTF. Together with reference TRBV29-1 and TRBJ1-2, the CDR3 gives the full variable domain: SAVISQKPSRDICQRGTSLTIQCQVDSQVTMMFWYRQQPGQSLTLIATANQGSEATYESGFVIDKFPISRPNLTFSTLTVSNMSPEDSSIYLCSGRGVDYGYTFGSGTRLTVV.

This chain joins TRBV30 and TRBJ2-1; tentatively, D is TRBD1 (6 bases). Germline CDR1 is GTSNPN and CDR2 is SVGIG (reference sequence). This CDR3 comprises 13 residues. V lost 3 bases and J 6 bases, leaving 12 bases between the germline ends. CDR3 DNA: TGTGCCTGGAGGAGACAGGCCACCAATGAGCAGTTCTTC. Its protein is CAWRRQATNEQFF.